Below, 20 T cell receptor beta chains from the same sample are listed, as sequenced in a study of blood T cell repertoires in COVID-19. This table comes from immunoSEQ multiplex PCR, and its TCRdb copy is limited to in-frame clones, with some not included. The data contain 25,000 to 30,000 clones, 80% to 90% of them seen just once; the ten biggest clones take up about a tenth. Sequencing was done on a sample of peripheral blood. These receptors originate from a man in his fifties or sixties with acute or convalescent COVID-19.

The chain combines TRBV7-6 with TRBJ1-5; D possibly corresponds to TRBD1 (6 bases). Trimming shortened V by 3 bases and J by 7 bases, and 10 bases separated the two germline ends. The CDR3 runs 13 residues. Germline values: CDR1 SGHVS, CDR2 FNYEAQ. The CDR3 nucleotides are TGTGCCAGCAGCTTGGGGGCGAACCAGCCCCAGCATTTT. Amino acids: CASSLGANQPQHF.

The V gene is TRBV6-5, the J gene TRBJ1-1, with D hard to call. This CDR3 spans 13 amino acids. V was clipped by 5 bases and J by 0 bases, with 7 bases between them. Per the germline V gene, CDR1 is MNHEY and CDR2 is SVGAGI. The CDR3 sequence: CASSTTLNTEAFF. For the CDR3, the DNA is TGTGCCAGCAGTACCACACTGAACACTGAAGCTTTCTTT.

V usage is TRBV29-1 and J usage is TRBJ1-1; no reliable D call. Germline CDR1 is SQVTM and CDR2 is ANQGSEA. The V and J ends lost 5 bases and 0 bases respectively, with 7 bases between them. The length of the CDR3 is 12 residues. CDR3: CSVTHMNTEAFF. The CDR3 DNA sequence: TGCAGCGTTACACACATGAACACTGAAGCTTTCTTT.

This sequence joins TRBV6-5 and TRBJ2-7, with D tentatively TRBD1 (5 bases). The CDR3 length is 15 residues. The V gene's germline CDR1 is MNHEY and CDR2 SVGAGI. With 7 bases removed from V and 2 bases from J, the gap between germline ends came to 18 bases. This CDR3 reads CASIIQWAGPYEQYF. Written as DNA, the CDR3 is TGTGCCAGCATTATTCAATGGGCAGGGCCCTACGAGCAGTACTTC.

The CDR3 nucleotides are TGCAGCGTTGAACGGCAGGGGAGTCACAATGAGCAGTTCTTC. Its translation is CSVERQGSHNEQFF. The V gene is TRBV29-1, the J gene TRBJ2-1; TRBD1 might be the D (6 bases). The CDR3 totals 14 residues. With 2 bases removed from V and 5 bases from J, the gap between germline ends came to 13 bases. Germline-derived CDR1 and CDR2 are SQVTM and ANQGSEA.

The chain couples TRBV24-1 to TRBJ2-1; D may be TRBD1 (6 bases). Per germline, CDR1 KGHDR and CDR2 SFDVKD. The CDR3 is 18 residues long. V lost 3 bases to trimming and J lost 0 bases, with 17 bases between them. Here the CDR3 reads CATSDPTTGKGSYNEQFF. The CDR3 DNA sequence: TGTGCCACCAGTGATCCTACTACAGGGAAGGGCTCCTACAATGAGCAGTTCTTC.

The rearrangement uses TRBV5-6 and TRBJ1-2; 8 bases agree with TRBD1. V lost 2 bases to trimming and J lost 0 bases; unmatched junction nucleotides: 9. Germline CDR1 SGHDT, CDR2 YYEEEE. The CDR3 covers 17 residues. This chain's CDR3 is CASSLGQGSFANYGYTF. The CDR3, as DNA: TGTGCCAGCAGCTTAGGACAGGGAAGTTTCGCTAACTATGGCTACACCTTC.

The CDR3 nucleotides are TGTGCCAGCAGCGTACTAGCGGGAGGACCCCAGGGGCAGTACTTC. Translating gives CASSVLAGGPQGQYF. The V and J genes are TRBV7-2 and TRBJ2-7, with 12 bases fitting TRBD2. V gave up 5 bases and J gave up 9 bases; unmatched junction bases: 11. This CDR3 has 15 residues. Germline V CDR1 and CDR2: SGHTA, FQGNSA.

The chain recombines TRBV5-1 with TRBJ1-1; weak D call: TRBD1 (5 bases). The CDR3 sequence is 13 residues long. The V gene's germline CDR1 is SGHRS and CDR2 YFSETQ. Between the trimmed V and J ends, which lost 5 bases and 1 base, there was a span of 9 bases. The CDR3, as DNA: TGCGCCAGCAGAACTGACAGGAACACTGAAGCTTTCTTT. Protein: CASRTDRNTEAFF.

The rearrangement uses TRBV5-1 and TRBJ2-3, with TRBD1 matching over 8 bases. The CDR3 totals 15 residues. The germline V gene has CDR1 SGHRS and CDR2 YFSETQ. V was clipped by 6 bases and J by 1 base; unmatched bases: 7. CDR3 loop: CASTGGPLGTDTQYF. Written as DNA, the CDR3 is TGCGCCAGCACAGGGGGCCCTTTGGGCACAGATACGCAGTATTTT.

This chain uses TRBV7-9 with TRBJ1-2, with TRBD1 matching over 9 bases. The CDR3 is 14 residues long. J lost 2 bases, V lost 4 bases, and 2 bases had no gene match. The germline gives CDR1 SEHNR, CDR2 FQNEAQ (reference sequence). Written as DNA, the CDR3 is TGTGCCAGCAGCTCGACAGGGGGGAACTATGGCTACACCTTC. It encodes CASSSTGGNYGYTF.

In DNA, the CDR3 is TGTGCCAGCAGTGTAATATCATCCGGGACAGGGGGTGAGCAGTTCTTC. It translates to CASSVISSGTGGEQFF. The V call is TRBV6-1, the J call TRBJ2-1, with 11 nucleotides matching TRBD1. Losses at the gene ends were 4 bases for V and 9 bases for J; bases not matched to a gene: 11. The CDR3 contains 16 residues. CDR1 is MNHNS and CDR2 is SASEGT in the germline V gene.

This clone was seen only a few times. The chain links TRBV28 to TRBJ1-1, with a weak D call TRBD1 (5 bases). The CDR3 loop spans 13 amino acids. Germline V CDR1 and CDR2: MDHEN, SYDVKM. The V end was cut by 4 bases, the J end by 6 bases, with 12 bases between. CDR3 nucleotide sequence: TGTGCCAGCAGTTCGGGGGGATGGGCTGAAGCTTTCTTT. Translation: CASSSGGWAEAFF. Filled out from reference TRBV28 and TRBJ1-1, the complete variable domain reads DVKVTQSSRYLVKRTGEKVFLECVQDMDHENMFWYRQDPGLGLRLIYFSYDVKMKEKGDIPEGYSVSREKKERFSLILESASTNQTSMYLCASSSGGWAEAFFGQGTRLTVV.

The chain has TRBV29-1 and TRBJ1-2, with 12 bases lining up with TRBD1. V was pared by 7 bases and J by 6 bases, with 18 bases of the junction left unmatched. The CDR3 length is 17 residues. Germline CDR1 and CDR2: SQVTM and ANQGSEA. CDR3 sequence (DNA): TGCAGCGCCACTCTACGTCCCGGCGGGGACAGGGGGCATGGCTACACCTTC. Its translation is CSATLRPGGDRGHGYTF.

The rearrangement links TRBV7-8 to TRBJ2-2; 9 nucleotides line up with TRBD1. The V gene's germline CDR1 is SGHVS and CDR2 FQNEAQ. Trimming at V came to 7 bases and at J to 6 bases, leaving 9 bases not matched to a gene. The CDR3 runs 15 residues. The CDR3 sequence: CASTANTGGPGELFF. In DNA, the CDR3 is TGTGCCAGCACCGCGAATACAGGGGGCCCCGGGGAGCTGTTTTTT.

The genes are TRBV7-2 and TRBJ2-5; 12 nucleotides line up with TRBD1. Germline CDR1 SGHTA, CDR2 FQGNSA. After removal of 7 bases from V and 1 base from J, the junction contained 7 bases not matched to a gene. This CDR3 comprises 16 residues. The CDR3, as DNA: TGTGCCAGCAACCTAGGGGACAGGGGGCCCCAAGAGACCCAGTACTTC. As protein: CASNLGDRGPQETQYF.

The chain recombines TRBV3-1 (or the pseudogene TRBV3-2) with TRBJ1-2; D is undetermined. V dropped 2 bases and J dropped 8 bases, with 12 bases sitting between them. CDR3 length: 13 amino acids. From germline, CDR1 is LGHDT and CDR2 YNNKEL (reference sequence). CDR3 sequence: CASSQPGYQGYTF. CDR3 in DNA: TGTGCCAGCAGCCAACCGGGATACCAAGGCTACACCTTC.

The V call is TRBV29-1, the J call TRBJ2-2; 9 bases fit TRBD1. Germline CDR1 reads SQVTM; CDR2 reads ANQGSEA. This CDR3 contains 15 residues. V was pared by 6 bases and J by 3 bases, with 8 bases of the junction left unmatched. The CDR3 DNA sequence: TGCAGCGTCCGGACAGGGGTTGTTGACACCGGGGAGCTGTTTTTT. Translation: CSVRTGVVDTGELFF.

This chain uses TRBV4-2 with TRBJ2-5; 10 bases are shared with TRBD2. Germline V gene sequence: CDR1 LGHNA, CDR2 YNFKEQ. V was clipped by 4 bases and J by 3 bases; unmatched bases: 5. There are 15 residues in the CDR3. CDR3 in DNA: TGTGCCAGCAGCCGAAGCGGGAGGGCGGAAGAGACCCAGTACTTC. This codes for CASSRSGRAEETQYF.

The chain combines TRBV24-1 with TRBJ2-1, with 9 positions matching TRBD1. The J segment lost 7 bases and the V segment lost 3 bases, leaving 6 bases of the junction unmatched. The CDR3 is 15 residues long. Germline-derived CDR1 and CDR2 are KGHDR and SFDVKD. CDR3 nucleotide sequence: TGTGCCACCAGTGATCCCGGGACAGGGATAAATGAGCAGTTCTTC. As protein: CATSDPGTGINEQFF.